The 23 T cell receptor beta chains reported below all come from one sample, sequenced in a study of blood T cell repertoires in COVID-19. Some clones are missing from TCRdb's copy, which holds only in-frame ones; the method was immunoSEQ multiplex PCR. Of under 250,000 clones in the sample, nearly 90% are singletons; the top ten hold about 4%. Source material: PBMCs or T cells enriched from blood (not recorded which). The source of these receptors is a woman aged 25 to 45 with acute COVID-19.

The V and J genes are TRBV13 and TRBJ2-7, with D possibly TRBD2 on 5 matching bases. CDR1 is PRHDT, CDR2 FYEKMQ, per germline (reference sequence). The V and J ends lost 3 bases and 1 base respectively, with 10 bases between them. The CDR3 runs 14 residues. For the CDR3, the DNA is TGTGCCAGCAGCTTCCGGACTGCATCCTACGAGCAGTACTTC. Translated, it gives CASSFRTASYEQYF.

The chain links TRBV29-1 to TRBJ2-5, with TRBD2 identical over 9 bases. This CDR3 region has 17 residues. The V gene end was trimmed by 4 bases and the J gene end by 5 bases; junction bases not matched to a gene: 17. The germline gives CDR1 SQVTM, CDR2 ANQGSEA. In DNA, the CDR3 is TGCAGCGTTGTCTCCGTTCGGGCGGGGGGGCCTAGGGAGACCCAGTACTTC. It yields the protein CSVVSVRAGGPRETQYF.

This clone has just a few counts. Other DNA sequences from this sample encode an identical CDR3 as well. This chain joins TRBV12-3 or TRBV12-4 and TRBJ1-5; D gene ambiguous. This CDR3 has 12 residues. V shed 2 bases and J shed 4 bases, with 3 bases lying between them. Here the CDR3 DNA reads TGTGCCAGCAGTTTACTAAATCAGCCCCAGCATTTT. This translates into CASSLLNQPQHF.

The chain links TRBV4-1 to TRBJ2-3, with D possibly TRBD2 on 6 matching bases. Germline V CDR1 and CDR2: MGHRA, YSYEKL. V gave up 2 bases and J gave up 2 bases, with 14 bases separating them. This CDR3 region has 16 residues. The CDR3 bases are TGCGCCAGCAGCCAACCTGAGGGACTCCTCACAGATACGCAGTATTTT. Its protein product is CASSQPEGLLTDTQYF.

The V call is TRBV9, the J call TRBJ2-2; 9 bases align to TRBD1. The CDR3 runs 18 residues. CDR1 and CDR2 from the germline V gene are SGDLS and YYNGEE. V dropped 4 bases and J dropped 5; count of bases not matched to a gene: 15. This CDR3 is CASSTRDRVFPLTGELFF. The CDR3 DNA is TGTGCCAGCAGCACCCGGGACAGGGTGTTTCCACTAACCGGGGAGCTGTTTTTT.

The chain carries TRBV6-4 and TRBJ1-2; TRBD1 matches 8 bases. Germline V lookup: CDR1 MRHNA, CDR2 SNTAGT. The junction had 6 bases not matched to a gene; V was cut back by 5 bases and J by 4 bases. CDR3 length equals 14 residues. This CDR3 is CASSSGTGAYGYTF. CDR3 in DNA: TGTGCCAGCAGTTCCGGGACAGGTGCCTATGGCTACACCTTC.

The rearrangement uses TRBV27 and TRBJ2-7; D perhaps matches TRBD2 (6 bases). Germline CDR1 MNHEY, CDR2 SMNVEV (reference sequence). Trimming took off 2 bases at V and 7 bases at J, with 12 bases between the two ends. The CDR3 loop spans 13 amino acids. CDR3 bases: TGTGCCAGCAGTTTAGGGCGGGGAGGTGAGCAGTACTTC. Protein sequence: CASSLGRGGEQYF.

This sequence joins TRBV7-9 and TRBJ1-1; 9 bases agree with TRBD1. J gave up 3 bases and V 5 bases, and 7 bases lay outside the gene matches. The CDR3 loop spans 15 amino acids. Germline V lookup: CDR1 SEHNR, CDR2 FQNEAQ (reference sequence). CDR3 sequence reads: CASSARTGVDTEAFF. The CDR3 nucleotides are TGTGCCAGCAGCGCAAGGACAGGGGTAGACACTGAAGCTTTCTTT.

The chain links TRBV27 to TRBJ1-1, with no clear D. The CDR3 is 14 residues long. Germline V CDR1 and CDR2: MNHEY, SMNVEV (reference sequence). Trimming removed 5 bases at V and 5 bases at J, with 15 bases between. The DNA of the CDR3 is TGTGCCAGCAGTCCCCGCGGGGTAGGGACTGAAGCTTTCTTT. Its translation: CASSPRGVGTEAFF.

The chain carries TRBV7-6 and TRBJ1-1; possible D gene TRBD1, 5 bases. The CDR3 contains 13 residues. The V gene lost 2 bases and the J gene lost 3 bases, with 7 bases spanning the gap. CDR1 is SGHVS, CDR2 FNYEAQ, per germline. CDR3 sequence reads: CASSLLGDTEAFF. CDR3 sequence (DNA): TGTGCCAGCAGCTTATTAGGGGACACTGAAGCTTTCTTT.

V usage is TRBV15 and J usage is TRBJ1-2; TRBD1 is a possible D gene (5 bases). CDR3 length equals 14 residues. The V gene's germline CDR1 is LNHNV and CDR2 YYDKDF (reference sequence). V lost 0 bases and J lost 8, with 13 bases in between. Here the CDR3 DNA reads TGTGCCACCAGCAGAGATGTAGGGGAAGGGGGCTACACCTTC. Its translation is CATSRDVGEGGYTF.

The J gene is TRBJ1-4, the V gene TRBV9; D gene unclear. Trimming took off 0 bases at V and 0 bases at J, with 6 bases between the two ends. Germline V gene lookup returns CDR1 SGDLS and CDR2 YYNGEE. The CDR3 length is 15 residues. The CDR3 DNA follows: TGTGCCAGCAGCGTAGCTTTCGCAACTAATGAAAAACTGTTTTTT. Amino acid sequence: CASSVAFATNEKLFF.

CDR3 sequence (DNA): TGTGCCTGGAGTACTCAGGGGTACGAGCAGTACTTC. Amino acids: CAWSTQGYEQYF. V and J are TRBV30 and TRBJ2-7, with a possible D match to TRBD1 (6 bases). Germline CDR1 GTSNPN, CDR2 SVGIG (reference sequence). This CDR3 has 12 amino acids. Trimming cost V 2 bases and J 4 bases, with 9 bases left between them.

The CDR3 loop reads CASSSGTGYEKLFF. Here the CDR3 DNA reads TGTGCCAGCTCTTCCGGGACAGGGTATGAAAAACTGTTTTTT. The chain links TRBV18 to TRBJ1-4; 9 nucleotides agree with TRBD1. Germline values: CDR1 KGHSH, CDR2 LQKENI. The CDR3 is made up of 14 amino acids. V lost 6 bases to trimming and J lost 6 bases; unmatched junction nucleotides: 5.

The chain combines TRBV27 with TRBJ2-7, with a possible D match to TRBD2 (6 bases). CDR3 size: 15 residues. Germline V gives CDR1 MNHEY, CDR2 SMNVEV (reference sequence). V lost 6 bases and J lost 0, with 15 bases in between. CDR3 amino acids: CASSLRAGTSYEQYF. The DNA for the CDR3 is TGTGCCAGCAGCCTCCGTGCGGGGACCTCCTACGAGCAGTACTTC.

The rearrangement uses TRBV5-6 and TRBJ2-2; 7 nucleotides align to TRBD1. The trim removed 2 bases at V and 12 bases at J, leaving 13 bases unmatched. Germline loops: CDR1 SGHDT, CDR2 YYEEEE. The CDR3 sequence is 15 residues long. Here the CDR3 reads CASSLNLQGLEQLFF. DNA of the CDR3: TGTGCCAGCAGCTTAAACCTACAGGGGCTCGAACAGCTGTTTTTT. Variable domain in full (rest from reference TRBV5-6 and TRBJ2-2): DAGVTQSPTHLIKTRGQQVTLRCSPKSGHDTVSWYQQALGQGPQFIFQYYEEEERQRGNFPDRFSGHQFPNYSSELNVNALLLGDSALYLCASSLNLQGLEQLFFGEGSRLTVL.

To note about this clone: Different DNA sequences within this sample yield the same CDR3. J is TRBJ1-2 and V is TRBV12-3 or TRBV12-4; D gene unclear. V lost 1 base and J lost 4, with 7 bases in between. The CDR3 extends over 13 amino acids. This CDR3 is CASSLVAVYGYTF. The CDR3 DNA reads TGTGCCAGCAGTTTAGTCGCAGTCTATGGCTACACCTTC.

The chain couples TRBV5-5 to TRBJ1-2; 7 bases line up with TRBD1. The CDR3 is 15 residues long. The V and J ends lost 3 bases and 8 bases, in that order; junction bases with no gene match: 13. Germline V gives CDR1 SGHKS, CDR2 YYEKEE (reference sequence). CDR3 DNA sequence: TGTGCCAGCAGCTCGGCCCCAGGGGGAGTCGGCGGCTACACCTTC. Translated: CASSSAPGGVGGYTF. Drawing the rest from reference TRBV5-5 and TRBJ1-2, the complete variable domain is DAGVTQSPTHLIKTRGQQVTLRCSPISGHKSVSWYQQVLGQGPQFIFQYYEKEERGRGNFPDRFSARQFPNYSSELNVNALLLGDSALYLCASSSAPGGVGGYTFGSGTRLTVV.

This sequence joins TRBV6-5 and TRBJ1-1; D is unclear. The germline V and J ends were trimmed by 5 bases and 4 bases, with 14 bases remaining between them. This CDR3 region has 14 residues. In germline, CDR1 is MNHEY, CDR2 SVGAGI. The CDR3 nucleotides read TGTGCCAGCAGTCCTCAGGAAGAGGGCACTGAAGCTTTCTTT. Translated: CASSPQEEGTEAFF.

The V gene is TRBV28, the J gene TRBJ2-7, with 9 bases identical to TRBD2. The CDR3 has 17 amino acids. The V segment lost 5 bases and the J segment 2 bases; nucleotides outside the gene matches: 13. Per the germline V gene, CDR1 is MDHEN and CDR2 is SYDVKM. The CDR3 region has the DNA TGTGCCAGCAGTCAGTTAGCGGGGGACCGGACGGCCTACGAGCAGTACTTC. Its translation: CASSQLAGDRTAYEQYF.

The gene calls are TRBV19 and TRBJ1-1; TRBD1 might be the D (6 bases). Germline lookup yields CDR1 LNHDA and CDR2 SQIVND (reference sequence). This CDR3 is 14 amino acids long. Trimming removed 4 bases at V and 1 base at J, with 10 bases between. The CDR3 loop reads CASSTGATNTEAFF. Here the CDR3 DNA reads TGTGCCAGTAGTACAGGGGCGACGAACACTGAAGCTTTCTTT.

The CDR3 DNA sequence: TGTGCCAGCAGGCTAGCGGGGGGCGATACGCAGTATTTT. Its translation: CASRLAGGDTQYF. The chain combines TRBV2 with TRBJ2-3; TRBD2 matches at 11 bases. Germline CDR1 reads SNHLY; CDR2 reads FYNNEI. Trimming removed 6 bases from V and 6 bases from J; junction bases left unmatched: 2. The CDR3 is 13 amino acids.

The chain carries TRBV30 and TRBJ1-1, with a tentative D call TRBD1 (5 bases). V gave up 0 bases and J gave up 2 bases, with 16 bases separating them. Germline V gene data show CDR1 as GTSNPN and CDR2 as SVGIG (reference sequence). The length of the CDR3 is 16 residues. Written as DNA, the CDR3 is TGTGCCTGGAGTGTTACCCGGACGGGGGTTAACACTGAAGCTTTCTTT. It encodes CAWSVTRTGVNTEAFF.